A selection of T cell receptor beta chains follows, all from one sample in a study of chemoradiotherapy in HPV16-positive cancers. Repertoires were generated with immunoSEQ multiplex PCR, while TCRdb's copy carries only in-frame clones and drops some. The data show 9,500 to 15,000 clones, around 78% seen once. Sampling was done from a patient who underwent chemoradiotherapy. All receptors come from a human donor with HPV-associated anogenital cancer. Both conserved end residues are part of each CDR3. The D gene is left open where the match is weak. Some rows mark clone size as missing; the rest say once, few, many or name a class of expanded clone.

V	size	D	J	CDR3	DNA
TRBV25-1	-	TRBD2	TRBJ2-3	CASSESAASGGPDTQYF	TGTGCCAGCAGTGAATCCGCGGCTAGCGGGGGCCCAGATACGCAGTATTTT
TRBV11-2	-	TRBD1	TRBJ1-2	CASRESGQDGYTF	TGTGCCAGCAGGGAATCCGGACAGGACGGCTACACCTTC
TRBV11-2	-	-	TRBJ1-1	CASSPDVNTEAFF	TGTGCCAGCAGCCCTGACGTGAACACTGAAGCTTTCTTT
TRBV6-1	-	-	TRBJ2-1	CASSGGRPEQFF	TGTGCCAGCAGTGGTGGGAGACCCGAGCAGTTCTTC
TRBV28	-	TRBD2	TRBJ2-1	CASRPRLVRGLAGYNEQFF	TGTGCCAGCAGACCCCGGCTAGTTAGGGGACTAGCGGGGTACAATGAGCAGTTCTTC
TRBV5-1	-	-	TRBJ2-6	CASSSMTLAGANVLTF	TGCGCCAGCAGCTCGATGACCCTCGCGGGGGCCAACGTCCTGACTTTC
TRBV19	-	-	TRBJ2-3	CASSTPEAGVTDTQYF	TGTGCCAGTAGTACCCCTGAAGCGGGCGTCACAGATACGCAGTATTTT
TRBV29-1	-	TRBD2	TRBJ2-3	CSGLTSGAKADTQYF	TGCAGCGGACTAACTAGCGGGGCGAAGGCAGATACGCAGTATTTT
TRBV7-9	-	-	TRBJ1-2	CASSSDAAGEYGYTF	TGTGCCAGCAGCTCAGATGCGGCAGGGGAATATGGCTACACCTTC
TRBV5-1	once	-	TRBJ2-1	CASSLGRGYNEQFF	TGCGCCAGCAGCCTTGGTCGGGGGTACAATGAGCAGTTCTTC
TRBV14	-	-	TRBJ2-7	CASSQLIGAEQYF	TGTGCCAGCAGCCAGTTAATCGGAGCCGAGCAGTACTTC
TRBV13	-	-	TRBJ1-1	CASTKGTTEAFF	TGTGCCAGCACCAAGGGGACCACTGAAGCTTTCTTT
TRBV7-9	-	-	TRBJ1-2	CASSLVHLVTQEGYTF	TGTGCCAGCAGCTTAGTGCACCTGGTAACACAGGAGGGCTACACCTTC
TRBV5-1	-	-	TRBJ1-2	CASSPGGLEGYTF	TGCGCCAGCAGCCCTGGGGGATTGGAGGGCTACACCTTC
TRBV7-8	-	TRBD2	TRBJ2-1	CASSLELAGSNEQFF	TGTGCCAGCAGCTTAGAATTAGCGGGCTCTAATGAGCAGTTCTTC
TRBV7-9	-	-	TRBJ1-2	CANPGSRREGYTF	TGTGCCAACCCAGGGTCGCGGAGGGAGGGCTACACCTTC
TRBV7-2	-	-	TRBJ2-1	CASSLSSSYNEQFF	TGTGCCAGCAGCTTGAGCTCATCCTACAATGAGCAGTTCTTC
TRBV27	-	TRBD1	TRBJ1-4	CASRKGTGIFVGEKLFF	TGTGCCAGCAGGAAAGGGACAGGGATTTTTGTCGGTGAAAAACTGTTTTTT
TRBV18	-	-	TRBJ1-1	CASVTTNGGVTEAFF	TGTGCCAGCGTCACCACTAACGGCGGGGTCACTGAAGCTTTCTTT
TRBV2	-	-	TRBJ1-2	CASSDRVVNYGYTF	TGTGCCAGCAGTGACAGAGTGGTTAACTATGGCTACACCTTC
TRBV7-3	-	TRBD1	TRBJ1-1	CASRERQGAIEAFF	TGTGCCAGCAGGGAACGTCAGGGGGCCATTGAAGCTTTCTTT
TRBV4-3	-	TRBD1	TRBJ2-7	CASSPDRASAYEQYF	TGCGCCAGCAGTCCGGACAGGGCCTCGGCCTACGAGCAGTACTTC
TRBV19	-	-	TRBJ2-5	CASSFMGPTGTQYF	TGTGCCAGTAGTTTCATGGGTCCTACCGGGACCCAGTACTTC
TRBV30	-	-	TRBJ1-5	CAWSEFGGQPQHF	TGTGCCTGGAGTGAGTTCGGAGGCCAGCCCCAGCATTTT
TRBV5-6	-	-	TRBJ2-1	CASSRLLSSYNEQFF	TGTGCCAGCAGCCGACTGTTGAGCTCCTACAATGAGCAGTTCTTC
TRBV5-6	-	TRBD1	TRBJ1-5	CASSFTGGSSNQPQHF	TGTGCCAGCAGCTTCACAGGGGGCAGTAGCAATCAGCCCCAGCATTTT
TRBV19	-	-	TRBJ1-2	CASSLGQAAGYGYTF	TGTGCCAGTAGTCTTGGGCAGGCAGCAGGCTATGGCTACACCTTC
TRBV2	-	TRBD1	TRBJ2-2	CASSRGQGENTGELFF	TGTGCCAGCAGTCGTGGACAGGGGGAGAACACCGGGGAGCTGTTTTTT
TRBV19	-	TRBD1	TRBJ1-1	CASRDRENTEAFF	TGTGCCAGTAGGGACAGGGAGAACACTGAAGCTTTCTTT
TRBV11-2	-	-	TRBJ1-1	CASSSFLTGNTEAFF	TGTGCCAGCAGCTCTTTCCTGACGGGGAACACTGAAGCTTTCTTT
TRBV11-2	-	-	TRBJ2-3	CASSLTSAISTDTQYF	TGTGCCAGCAGCTTAACATCTGCGATTAGCACAGATACGCAGTATTTT
TRBV11-2	few	TRBD2	TRBJ2-1	CASSPSGGAGDEQFF	TGTGCCAGCAGCCCTAGCGGGGGCGCCGGGGATGAGCAGTTCTTC
TRBV20-1	-	-	TRBJ2-3	CSAMGYTQYF	TGCAGTGCTATGGGGTATACGCAGTATTTT
TRBV29-1	-	-	TRBJ1-2	CSVLGGYGYTF	TGCAGCGTTCTAGGGGGGTATGGCTACACCTTC
TRBV20-1	-	-	TRBJ2-1	CTSVRHNEQFF	TGCACCTCCGTACGGCACAATGAGCAGTTCTTC
TRBV11-2	-	-	TRBJ2-7	CASSLHGQICEQYF	TGTGCCAGCAGCTTACACGGGCAGATCTGCGAGCAGTACTTC
TRBV19	-	-	TRBJ1-4	CASSIGALEKLFF	TGTGCCAGTAGTATCGGGGCACTTGAAAAACTGTTTTTT
TRBV11-3	-	-	TRBJ2-7	CASSLGGQLTYEQYF	TGTGCCAGCAGCTTAGGCGGACAGCTCACCTACGAGCAGTACTTC
TRBV6-6	-	-	TRBJ1-4	CASSSGGNEKLFF	TGTGCCAGCAGTAGCGGGGGTAATGAAAAACTGTTTTTT
TRBV11-1	-	-	TRBJ1-2	CASSFIRAGGYTF	TGTGCCAGCAGCTTCATCAGGGCTGGGGGCTACACCTTC